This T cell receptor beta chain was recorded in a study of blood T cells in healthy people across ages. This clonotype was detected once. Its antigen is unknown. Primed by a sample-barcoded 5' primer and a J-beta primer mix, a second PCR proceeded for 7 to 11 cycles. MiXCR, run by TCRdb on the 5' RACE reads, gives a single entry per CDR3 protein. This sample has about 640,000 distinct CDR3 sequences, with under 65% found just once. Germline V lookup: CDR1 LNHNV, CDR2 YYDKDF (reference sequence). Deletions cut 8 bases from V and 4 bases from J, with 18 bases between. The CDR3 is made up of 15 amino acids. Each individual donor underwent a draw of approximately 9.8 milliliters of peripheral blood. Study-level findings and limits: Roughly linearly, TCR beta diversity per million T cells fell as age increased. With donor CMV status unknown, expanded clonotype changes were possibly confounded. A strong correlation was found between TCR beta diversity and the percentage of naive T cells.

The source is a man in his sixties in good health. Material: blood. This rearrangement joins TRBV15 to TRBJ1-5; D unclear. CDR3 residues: CATRQPGKGNQPQHF. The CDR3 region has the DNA TGTGCCACCCGGCAGCCGGGCAAGGGAAATCAGCCCCAGCATTTT.